The 25 T cell receptor beta chains below were found in one sample sequenced in a study of blood T cell repertoires in COVID-19 (TCRdb year 2020). Library preparation employed the immunoSEQ multiplex PCR assay. Sourced from immuneACCESS, this table was stored by TCRdb with only in-frame sequences that have V and J called. A share of the clones is absent; for the studies checked, an unresolved V gene accounts for under half, and the remainder has no known explanation. The sample has hundreds of thousands of clones on record, over 80% of them singletons. Of the sample, less than 1.6% falls within the top ten clones. The sample was peripheral blood. The source of these receptors is a woman aged 40 to 49 who had recovered from COVID-19.

This clone was found once. The V call is TRBV6-2 or TRBV6-3, the J call TRBJ1-2, with 7 bases aligning to TRBD1. Looked up from germline, CDR1 is MNHEY and CDR2 is SVGEGT. Germline trimming cut 4 bases from V and 4 bases from J; bases unmatched to any gene: 6. The CDR3 contains 14 residues. The CDR3 nucleotides read TGTGCCAGCAGTTCTAGGGGGCCCCGCTATGGCTACACCTTC. This sequence encodes CASSSRGPRYGYTF.

The V gene is TRBV9, the J gene TRBJ2-7, with TRBD1 matching 8 bases. The CDR3 sequence is 15 residues long. V shed 3 bases and J 6 bases; nucleotides not matched to a gene: 11. Germline V gives CDR1 SGDLS, CDR2 YYNGEE. Here the CDR3 reads CASSGRTGSYGEQYF. CDR3 DNA: TGTGCCAGCAGCGGCCGGACAGGGAGCTACGGCGAGCAGTACTTC.

The chain couples TRBV30 to TRBJ1-2; 7 positions agree with TRBD1. The CDR3 runs to 13 residues. V was clipped by 1 base and J by 9 bases; unmatched bases: 8. Per the germline V gene, CDR1 is GTSNPN and CDR2 is SVGIG (reference sequence). CDR3 residues: CAWSARGRISYTF. The DNA of the CDR3 is TGTGCCTGGAGTGCAAGGGGGCGAATCAGCTACACCTTC.

This sequence joins TRBV7-6 and TRBJ1-3, with D unresolved. In germline, CDR1 is SGHVS, CDR2 FNYEAQ. V was clipped by 1 base and J by 0 bases, with 16 bases between them. This CDR3 spans 18 amino acids. The CDR3, as DNA: TGTGCCAGCAGCTTAGTTTCCGGCGGAGCTAGCTCTGGAAACACCATATATTTT. Translated, it gives CASSLVSGGASSGNTIYF.

The chain uses TRBV13 and TRBJ1-1; 7 bases agree with TRBD1. The junction had 18 bases not matched to a gene; V was cut back by 4 bases and J by 4 bases. Germline V gene lookup returns CDR1 PRHDT and CDR2 FYEKMQ (reference sequence). The CDR3 is made up of 18 amino acids. CDR3 in DNA: TGTGCCAGCAGCTCGACTACAGGGGCTCTACGAGATGTCACTGAAGCTTTCTTT. This translates into CASSSTTGALRDVTEAFF. Full variable domain (rest looked up from reference TRBV13 and TRBJ1-1): AAGVIQSPRHLIKEKRETATLKCYPIPRHDTVYWYQQGPGQDPQFLISFYEKMQSDKGSIPDRFSAQQFSDYHSELNMSSLELGDSALYFCASSSTTGALRDVTEAFFGQGTRLTVV.

The chain carries TRBV9 and TRBJ1-3; 8 bases are a match to TRBD1. The germline V gene encodes CDR1 SGDLS and CDR2 YYNGEE. The length of the CDR3 is 14 residues. V shed 4 bases and J 3 bases; nucleotides not matched to a gene: 3. The chain's CDR3 is CASSPTGGGNTIYF. As DNA, the CDR3 is TGTGCCAGCAGCCCTACAGGGGGTGGAAACACCATATATTTT.

The chain couples TRBV7-8 to TRBJ1-1; D is uncertain. The length of the CDR3 is 12 residues. With 1 base removed from V and 6 bases from J, the gap between germline ends came to 6 bases. Germline V gives CDR1 SGHVS, CDR2 FQNEAQ. The CDR3 DNA follows: TGTGCCAGCAGCTTAGGGGGAGCTGAAGCTTTCTTT. Its protein product is CASSLGGAEAFF.

The count of this clone is one. The genes are TRBV9 and TRBJ1-6, with D perhaps matching TRBD1 (6 bases). With 0 bases removed from V and 8 bases from J, the gap between germline ends came to 9 bases. The CDR3 totals 14 residues. CDR1 and CDR2 (germline): SGDLS, YYNGEE. The CDR3 protein is CASSVEGVHSPLHF. In DNA form, the CDR3 reads TGTGCCAGCAGCGTAGAGGGGGTTCATTCACCCCTCCACTTT.

This clone was seen a handful of times. The V call is TRBV5-4, the J call TRBJ2-7; 8 bases line up with TRBD2. The CDR3 loop spans 17 amino acids. Per germline, CDR1 SGHNT and CDR2 YYREEE (reference sequence). The V and J ends lost 4 bases and 3 bases, in that order; junction bases with no gene match: 15. The CDR3 DNA follows: TGTGCCAGCAGCCACCTCGGGGGGGCCAGCGGGGGCTACGAGCAGTACTTC. It specifies CASSHLGGASGGYEQYF.

This chain links TRBV10-3 with TRBJ1-1; D is unclear. In germline, CDR1 is ENHRY, CDR2 SYGVKD. The CDR3 is 14 residues long. The V gene lost 4 bases and the J gene lost 1 base, with 10 bases spanning the gap. CDR3 region: CAISALSGNTEAFF. DNA for the CDR3: TGTGCCATCAGTGCACTCTCGGGGAACACTGAAGCTTTCTTT.

The CDR3 nucleotides read TGCGCCAGCAGCCAAGACAGGGTCCGGGACACAACCTCCTACGAGCAGTACTTC. It codes for CASSQDRVRDTTSYEQYF. The chain employs TRBV4-3 and TRBJ2-7; TRBD1 is a possible D gene (6 bases). The germline V gene has CDR1 LGHNA and CDR2 YSLEER. Trimming pared 0 bases from V and 0 bases from J, leaving 18 bases between. CDR3 size: 18 residues.

The chain links TRBV9 to TRBJ2-3, with 7 bases aligning to TRBD2. V dropped 4 bases and J dropped 3; count of bases not matched to a gene: 14. The germline V gene has CDR1 SGDLS and CDR2 YYNGEE. CDR3 length equals 17 residues. Here the CDR3 reads CASSPGGGITMTDTQYF. In DNA form, the CDR3 reads TGTGCCAGCAGCCCTGGGGGGGGGATTACGATGACAGATACGCAGTATTTT.

This chain joins TRBV7-2 and TRBJ1-6, with D possibly being TRBD1 (6 bases). Germline V gives CDR1 SGHTA, CDR2 FQGNSA. The CDR3 has 15 residues. V dropped 2 bases and J dropped 10 bases, with 15 bases sitting between them. CDR3 in amino acids: CASSLRGSLDSPLHF. The CDR3 nucleotides read TGTGCCAGCAGCTTAAGGGGGAGTCTCGACTCACCCCTCCACTTT.

CDR3 sequence: CATRRQSNYGYTF. In nucleotides, the CDR3 is TGTGCCACTCGAAGACAGAGTAACTATGGCTACACCTTC. The chain links TRBV19 to TRBJ1-2; D possibly corresponds to TRBD1 (5 bases). Germline CDR1 is LNHDA and CDR2 is SQIVND (reference sequence). The CDR3 contains 13 residues. Trimming removed 10 bases at V and 1 base at J, with 13 bases between.

The chain joins TRBV10-1 to TRBJ1-1; 8 bases line up with TRBD1. The CDR3 consists of 16 residues. Looked up from germline, CDR1 is WNHNN and CDR2 is SYGVQD (reference sequence). The ends lost 2 bases at V and 5 bases at J; junction bases unmatched: 10. CDR3 protein: CASSEGRTGPGTEAFF. CDR3 DNA: TGCGCCAGCAGTGAGGGTCGGACAGGGCCGGGGACTGAAGCTTTCTTT.

The chain uses TRBV30 and TRBJ1-4; D gene uncertain. The V end lost 0 bases, the J end lost 2 bases, and 7 bases lay between the germline ends. This CDR3 is built from 14 residues. The V gene's germline CDR1 is GTSNPN and CDR2 SVGIG (reference sequence). The DNA for the CDR3 is TGTGCCTGGAGTGTACTAGGGACTAATGAAAAACTGTTTTTT. Residues: CAWSVLGTNEKLFF.

The chain employs TRBV6-6 and TRBJ1-1; 9 bases are a match to TRBD1. The V gene's germline CDR1 is MNHNY and CDR2 SVGAGI (reference sequence). V shed 7 bases and J 4 bases; nucleotides not matched to a gene: 4. The CDR3 has 13 residues. Here the CDR3 reads CASTNRGPTEAFF. The CDR3 DNA is TGTGCCAGCACCAACAGGGGGCCCACTGAAGCTTTCTTT.

This chain uses TRBV18 with TRBJ2-7, with a tentative D call TRBD2 (6 bases). CDR3 length: 16 amino acids. Germline V CDR1 and CDR2: KGHSH, LQKENI. V lost 1 base, J lost 0 bases, and 13 bases lay in between. The chain's CDR3 is CASSPQAGGNSYEQYF. DNA for the CDR3: TGTGCCAGCTCACCACAGGCGGGCGGGAACTCCTACGAGCAGTACTTC.

V is TRBV9 and J is TRBJ1-2; no clear D gene. Trimming cost V 3 bases and J 6 bases, with 6 bases left between them. The CDR3 loop spans 11 amino acids. The germline V gene has CDR1 SGDLS and CDR2 YYNGEE. The CDR3 DNA is TGTGCCAGCAGCGCCCAAAATGGCTACACCTTC. Protein: CASSAQNGYTF.

The rearrangement links TRBV12-3 or TRBV12-4 to TRBJ1-1, with D hard to call. The CDR3 totals 13 residues. Trimming took 1 base from V and 4 from J, leaving 7 bases between them. CDR3 DNA sequence: TGTGCCAGCAGTTTAGGGGAGGGCACTGAAGCTTTCTTT. This gives the protein CASSLGEGTEAFF.

This rearrangement joins TRBV7-9 to TRBJ1-2; a possible D gene is TRBD1 (6 bases). The CDR3 has 15 residues. Germline V gene sequence: CDR1 SEHNR, CDR2 FQNEAQ (reference sequence). V lost 3 bases to trimming and J lost 5 bases, with 16 bases between them. The CDR3 is CASSFRQVVRYGYTF. In DNA form, the CDR3 reads TGTGCCAGCAGCTTCCGACAGGTCGTACGGTATGGCTACACCTTC.

This chain uses TRBV21-1 with TRBJ2-7; the D call in the table, TRBD2, was not verified against the DNA. TRBV21-1 is a recognized pseudogene. The CDR3 runs 15 residues. The CDR3 here is CASSPPWRGSYEQYF. CDR3 sequence (DNA): TGTGCCAGCAGCCCCCCCTGGCGGGGATCCTACGAGCAGTACTTC.

This clone was detected once. This chain joins TRBV14 and TRBJ2-7; 8 bases map to TRBD1. CDR3 length equals 13 residues. Germline-derived CDR1 and CDR2 are SGHDN and FVKESK. The CDR3 DNA reads TGTGATCCCTCGGACAGGGATTCCTACGAGCAGTACTTC. This encodes CDPSDRDSYEQYF. Complete variable domain (other parts from reference TRBV14 and TRBJ2-7): EAGVTQFPSHSVIEKGQTVTLRCDPISGHDNLYWYRRVMGKEIKFLLHFVKESKQDESGMPNNRFLAERTGGTYSTLKVQPAELEDSGVYFCDPSDRDSYEQYFGPGTRLTVT.

The rearrangement uses TRBV4-1 and TRBJ1-2; the match to TRBD1 covers 10 bases. The CDR3 covers 17 residues. Germline values: CDR1 MGHRA, CDR2 YSYEKL. V lost 3 bases to trimming and J lost 4 bases; unmatched junction nucleotides: 11. CDR3 amino acids: CASSHERTGGKVYGYTF. The CDR3 DNA sequence: TGCGCCAGCAGCCACGAACGGACAGGGGGTAAGGTCTATGGCTACACCTTC.

This sequence joins TRBV10-3 and TRBJ2-5, with D unclear. V gave up 3 bases and J gave up 2 bases, with 4 bases separating them. The germline V gene encodes CDR1 ENHRY and CDR2 SYGVKD. The CDR3 length is 12 residues. CDR3 protein: CAISEAQETQYF. The CDR3 DNA reads as TGTGCCATCAGTGAAGCTCAAGAGACCCAGTACTTC.